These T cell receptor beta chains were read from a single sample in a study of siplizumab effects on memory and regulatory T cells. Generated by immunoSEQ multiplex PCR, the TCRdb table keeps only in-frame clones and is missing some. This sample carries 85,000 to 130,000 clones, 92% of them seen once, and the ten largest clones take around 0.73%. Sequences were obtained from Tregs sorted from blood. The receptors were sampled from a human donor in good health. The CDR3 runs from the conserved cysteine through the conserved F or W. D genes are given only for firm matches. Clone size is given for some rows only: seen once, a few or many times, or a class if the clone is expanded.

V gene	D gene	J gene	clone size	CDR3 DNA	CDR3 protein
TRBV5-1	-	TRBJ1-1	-	TGCGCCAGCAAGATCACAGCGAACACTGAAGCTTTCTTT	CASKITANTEAFF
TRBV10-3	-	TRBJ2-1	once	TGTGCCATCGGCCAGGATTTCTACAATGAGCAGTTCTTC	CAIGQDFYNEQFF
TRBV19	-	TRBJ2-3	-	TGTGCCAGTAGTATAAGGCGCCGATTAGCCACAGATACGCAGTATTTT	CASSIRRRLATDTQYF
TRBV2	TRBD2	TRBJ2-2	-	TGTGCCAGCAGTGGATCAGCGGGATCCCTACCGACCACCGGGGAGCTGTTTTTT	CASSGSAGSLPTTGELFF
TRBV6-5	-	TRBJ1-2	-	TGTGCCAGCAGTTACTCGGGCAGGGGCTATGGCTACACCTTC	CASSYSGRGYGYTF
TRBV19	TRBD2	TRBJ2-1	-	TGTGCCAGTAGTAAAAATAGCGGGAGGGGCTTGGATGAGCAGTTCTTC	CASSKNSGRGLDEQFF
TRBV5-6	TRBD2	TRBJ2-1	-	TGTGCCAGCAGCTTTCAGCGGGGACTCAATGAGCAGTTCTTC	CASSFQRGLNEQFF
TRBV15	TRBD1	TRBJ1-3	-	TGTGCCACCAGCAGAGGCAGGGGGCTTGGAAACACCATATATTTT	CATSRGRGLGNTIYF
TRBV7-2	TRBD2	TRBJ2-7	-	TGTGCCAGCAGCTCCAAGGGACTAGCGGGAGGCTACGAGCAGTACTTC	CASSSKGLAGGYEQYF
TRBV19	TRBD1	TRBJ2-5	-	TGTGCCAGTTCGTATCGGACAGGTCTGGAGGAGACCCAGTACTTC	CASSYRTGLEETQYF
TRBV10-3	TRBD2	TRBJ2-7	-	TGTGCCATCAGTGACCCTGGCGGGAGGGTCTCCTACGAGCAGTACTTC	CAISDPGGRVSYEQYF
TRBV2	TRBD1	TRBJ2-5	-	TGTGCCAGCAGTGAAGCCATTTTGGACAGGCGGAAAGAGACCCAGTACTTC	CASSEAILDRRKETQYF
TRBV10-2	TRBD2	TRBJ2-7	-	TGCGCCAGCAAACTAGCGGGAGCGATTCAGGGAGAGCAGTACTTC	CASKLAGAIQGEQYF
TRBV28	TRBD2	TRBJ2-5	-	TGTGCCAGCAGCTCACCTCGGAGCGGGGGATACCAAGAGACCCAGTACTTC	CASSSPRSGGYQETQYF
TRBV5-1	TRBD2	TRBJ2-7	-	TGCGCCAGCAGCTTGGCCGGACTAGCGGGAGGAGTCGCTGAACGCGAGCAGTACTTC	CASSLAGLAGGVAEREQYF
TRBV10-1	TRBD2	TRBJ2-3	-	TGCGCCAGCAGTTCCGGGACTAGCGGGAAGGGAGGCACAGATACGCAGTATTTT	CASSSGTSGKGGTDTQYF
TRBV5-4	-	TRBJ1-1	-	TGTGCCAGCAGCGTACGCCAGAACACTGAGGCTTTCTTT	CASSVRQNTEAFF
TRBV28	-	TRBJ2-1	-	TGTGCCAGCAGTTTACGGGGGCTCTCCTACAATGAGCAGTTCTTC	CASSLRGLSYNEQFF
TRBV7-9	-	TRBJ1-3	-	TGTGCCAGCAGCCTCGTCTCCATATATTTT	CASSLVSIYF
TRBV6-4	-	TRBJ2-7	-	TGTGCCAGCAGTTACTCGAAGGGGGGCGGCTACGAGCAGTACTTC	CASSYSKGGGYEQYF
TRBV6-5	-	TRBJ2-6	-	TGTGCCAGCAGCTCACGGGACTCTGGGGCCAACGTCCTGACTTTC	CASSSRDSGANVLTF
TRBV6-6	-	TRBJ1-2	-	TGTGCCCTCGGGGCCGGGGGCTATGGCTACACCTTC	CALGAGGYGYTF
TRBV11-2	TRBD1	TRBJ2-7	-	TGTGCCAGCAGCCCCGGGACAGTTTTCTACGAGCAGTACTTC	CASSPGTVFYEQYF
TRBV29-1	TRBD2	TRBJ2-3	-	TGCAGCTCCTTGGGGGGGGCAGATACGCAGTATTTT	CSSLGGADTQYF
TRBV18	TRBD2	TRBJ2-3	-	TGTGCCAGCTCACCACGGGCTTTACTAGCGGGAGTCACAGATACGCAGTATTTT	CASSPRALLAGVTDTQYF
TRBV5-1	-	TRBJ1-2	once	TGCGCCAGCAGCTTGGGCCGGGCAGCTAACTATGGCTACACCTTC	CASSLGRAANYGYTF